The clone carrying this T cell receptor (beta chain) came up a few times. These data originate in a study of long-term antiretroviral therapy in people with HIV. The junction had 5 bases not matched to a gene; V was cut back by 4 bases and J by 10 bases. The CDR3 is 13 amino acids. In germline, CDR1 is SGHRS, CDR2 YFSETQ. At survey level, the immunoSEQ assay was run in its v3.0 version. Sequencing targeted roughly 35,000-50,000 T-cell genomes per sample. Clones were read by immunoSEQ multiplex PCR, and TCRdb kept only the in-frame ones, dropping some. The sample includes about 33,000 clones, about 74% of them seen just once.

Material: unsorted PBMCs, obtained 2 years after starting antiretroviral therapy. The chain uses TRBV5-1 and TRBJ1-6, with 7 bases that match TRBD1. The sequence was obtained from a woman between 45 and 65 years old with HIV. CDR3 in DNA: TGCGCCAGCAGCCACATACAGGGGTCACCCCTCCACTTT. This gives the protein CASSHIQGSPLHF.